The 7 T cell receptor beta chains below were found in one sample sequenced in a study of T cells in Graves' hyperthyroidism and ophthalmopathy. There were TCR beta CDR3 regions amplified from RNA transcripts. HTBI primers were used for first-round RT-PCR of the TCR CDR3. Using its own MiXCR run on the multiplex PCR reads, TCRdb lists one record per CDR3 protein. Of roughly 400,000 distinct CDR3 sequences listed, around 15% are singletons. Input material: blood. The receptors originated from a middle-aged man with Graves' ophthalmopathy.

The chain has TRBV9 and TRBJ2-3, with D unresolved. CDR1 is SGDLS, CDR2 YYNGEE, per germline. V lost 0 bases and J lost 2, with 7 bases in between. The length of the CDR3 is 14 residues. CDR3: CASSVASHTDTQYF. DNA for the CDR3: TGTGCCAGCAGCGTAGCTTCACACACAGATACGCAGTATTTT.

Notes on this clonotype: This could be a read error, since a much larger clone is one nucleotide away. This CDR3 fails to terminate in the conserved phenylalanine or tryptophan, so it likely reflects a read error. The V gene is TRBV6-1, the J gene TRBJ2-6; the match to TRBD1 covers 8 bases. The CDR3 loop spans 14 amino acids. Germline CDR1 reads MNHNS; CDR2 reads SASEGT. V dropped 7 bases and J dropped 2; count of bases not matched to a gene: 1. In DNA, the CDR3 is TGTGCCAGCACACAGGGGGCTGGGGCCAACGTCCTGACTTGC. Its protein product is CASTQGAGANVLTC.

There are many counts of this clonotype. In DNA, the CDR3 is TGCAGTGCTACCCTGGGACAGGCAAGATATGGCTACACCTTC. Its translation: CSATLGQARYGYTF. The chain combines TRBV20-1 with TRBJ1-2, with TRBD1 matching over 8 bases. The CDR3 spans 14 residues. V was clipped by 4 bases and J by 5 bases; unmatched bases: 9. Germline assignment: CDR1 DFQATT and CDR2 SNEGSKA (reference sequence).

This clonotype has just a few counts. The chain employs TRBV20-1 and TRBJ2-3; 12 bases match TRBD2. The CDR3 loop spans 18 amino acids. V was pared by 1 base and J by 0 bases, with 8 bases of the junction left unmatched. Germline loops: CDR1 DFQATT, CDR2 SNEGSKA (reference sequence). CDR3 sequence reads: CSARGSTSGGTSTDTQYF. The CDR3 nucleotides read TGCAGTGCTAGAGGGTCGACTAGCGGGGGAACTAGCACAGATACGCAGTATTTT.

In its sample, this clonotype was seen many times. The chain uses TRBV12-3 or TRBV12-4 and TRBJ1-1; tentative D call: TRBD1 (5 bases). The CDR3 spans 14 residues. Trimming stripped 5 bases from V and 0 bases from J, with 10 bases between. CDR3 protein: CASSPGAVNTEAFF. CDR3 nucleotide sequence: TGTGCCAGCAGTCCCGGGGCGGTGAACACTGAAGCTTTCTTT.

This clonotype occurred a few times. V is TRBV12-5 and J is TRBJ2-7; maybe TRBD1 (6 bases). The CDR3 sequence is 15 residues long. Deletions cut 6 bases from V and 0 bases from J, with 15 bases between. Germline V gene sequence: CDR1 LGHNT, CDR2 FRNRAP. The DNA for the CDR3 is TGTGCTAGTGGAGTGACCGGGACATCCTCCTACGAGCAGTACTTC. It specifies CASGVTGTSSYEQYF.

There are many counts of this clonotype. The chain links TRBV2 to TRBJ2-5; D is possibly TRBD1 (6 bases). The germline V gene has CDR1 SNHLY and CDR2 FYNNEI. V was pared by 6 bases and J by 5 bases, with 22 bases between. The CDR3 consists of 16 residues. The CDR3 sequence: CASSKWSGSQGETQYF. The DNA of the CDR3 is TGTGCCAGCAGCAAGTGGAGTGGATCCCAGGGGGAGACCCAGTACTTC.